This is a list of T cell receptor beta chains from one sample in a study of beta chain features in type 1 diabetes. The assay was immunoSEQ multiplex PCR, and TCRdb's table has in-frame clones only and misses some. The table has a few hundred thousand clones, 9.6% seen once. Material for sequencing was central memory CD4+ T cells from blood. The origin of the receptors is a man aged 25 to 40 with type 1 diabetes. CDR3s include the opening cysteine and the closing phenylalanine or tryptophan. A D gene is named only where the DNA matches it firmly. Size is stated for part of the rows, as once, few or many counts, or as a class when the clone is expanded.

abundance,v_gene,d_gene,j_gene,CDR3nt,CDR3aa
.,TRBV11-3,.,TRBJ2-7,TGTGCCAGCAGCCCGTCCGGGGGCAGGTCCTACGAGCAGTACTTC,CASSPSGGRSYEQYF
.,TRBV7-9,TRBD1,TRBJ2-1,TGTGCCAGCAGCTTCCGCCCTCTTCGGGACAGCTCCTACAATGAGCAGTTCTTC,CASSFRPLRDSSYNEQFF
.,TRBV28,.,TRBJ2-2,TGTGCCAGCACCCTCCAGAACACCGGGGAGCTGTTTTTT,CASTLQNTGELFF
.,TRBV4-2,.,TRBJ2-5,TGTGCCAGCAGCCTCGCGGGTAGGGAGACCCAGTACTTC,CASSLAGRETQYF
.,TRBV19,.,TRBJ2-5,TGTGCCAGTAGTTTCGCCCTCGCTAGTGCGGAGACCCAGTACTTC,CASSFALASAETQYF
many,TRBV7-2,TRBD1,TRBJ1-2,TGTGCCAGCAGCTTAGCAGGGGGCATCTATGGCTACACCTTC,CASSLAGGIYGYTF
few,TRBV29-1,TRBD2,TRBJ2-1,TGCAGCATACTAGCGGGAGGGCAAAATGAGCAGTTCTTC,CSILAGGQNEQFF
.,TRBV9,TRBD2,TRBJ2-7,TGTGCCAGCAGCGCAGGCGGGAGGGGCCCCTACGAGCAGTACTTC,CASSAGGRGPYEQYF
few,TRBV5-6,TRBD2,TRBJ2-6,TGTGCCAGCAGCCCTAGCGGAGCTGGGGCCAACGTCCTGACTTTC,CASSPSGAGANVLTF
.,TRBV7-2,TRBD2,TRBJ2-1,TGTGCCAGCAGCCCTGACGGGACTAGCGGGAGCTATGAGCAGTTCTTC,CASSPDGTSGSYEQFF
few,TRBV19,.,TRBJ2-3,TGTGCCAGTAGGAGAGGGGATACGCAGTATTTT,CASRRGDTQYF
.,TRBV18,TRBD1,TRBJ1-1,TGTGCCAGCTCACCGGGACAGGCTATGAACACTGAAGCTTTCTTT,CASSPGQAMNTEAFF
many,TRBV21-1,.,TRBJ2-1,TGTGCCAGCAGCAAGGAAACTAGCGGGAGAGACTATGAGCAGTTCTTC,CASSKETSGRDYEQFF
few,TRBV6-5,TRBD1,TRBJ2-5,TGTGCCAGCAGTCGGGGACAGGGAACGGAGACCCAGTACTTC,CASSRGQGTETQYF
.,TRBV10-1,.,TRBJ2-5,TGCGCCAGCGCCGCTGAGATCCAAGAGACCCAGTACTTC,CASAAEIQETQYF
few,TRBV19,TRBD1,TRBJ1-5,TGTGCCAGTAGTATCCCTTCCGGGACAGGGGGCCAGCCCCAGCATTTT,CASSIPSGTGGQPQHF
.,TRBV7-2,TRBD1,TRBJ1-1,TGTGCCAGCAGCTCCGTCACGGGACAGGGAGTTTCTGCTTTCTTT,CASSSVTGQGVSAFF
few,TRBV5-1,.,TRBJ2-3,TGCGCCAGCAGCTTGCCGGCCAGCCTCACAGATACGCAGTATTTT,CASSLPASLTDTQYF
few,TRBV29-1,.,TRBJ2-2,TGCAGCCCCAGCTTCTTTGTTTGGATTACGGACACCGGGGAGCTGTTTTTT,CSPSFFVWITDTGELFF
few,TRBV4-2,TRBD1,TRBJ1-1,TGTGCCAGCAGCCTTTTTCCCGGGACAGAGGAAATGAACACTGAAGCTTTCTTT,CASSLFPGTEEMNTEAFF
.,TRBV7-9,.,TRBJ2-1,TGTGCCAGCAGCTCGATCAATGAGCAGTTCTTC,CASSSINEQFF
few,TRBV21-1,.,TRBJ2-1,TGTGCCAGCAGCAAAGCGCTTGAGGCAAGCTCCTACAATGAGCAGTTCTTC,CASSKALEASSYNEQFF
many,TRBV14,TRBD1,TRBJ2-7,TGTGCCAGCAGCCAAGGCTTCGACAGGGTCAAGCAGTACTTC,CASSQGFDRVKQYF
.,TRBV18,.,TRBJ2-7,TGTGCCAGCTCACCACCGGCGGGGGCTCGCCGCGAGCAGTACTTC,CASSPPAGARREQYF
few,TRBV30,.,TRBJ1-3,TGTGCCTGGAGTGGGGTTTATTCTGGAAACACCATATATTTT,CAWSGVYSGNTIYF
.,TRBV7-8,.,TRBJ2-7,TGTGCCAGCAGCTTAGAAGACAGAGAGCAGTACTTC,CASSLEDREQYF
.,TRBV30,.,TRBJ2-7,TGTGCCTGGAGTGGTCCAAACTCCTACGAGCAGTACTTC,CAWSGPNSYEQYF
.,TRBV30,.,TRBJ2-7,TGTGCCTGGAGGAGGGTATACGAGCAGTACTTC,CAWRRVYEQYF
few,TRBV5-4,TRBD2,TRBJ2-1,TGTGCCAGCAGCTTGGCCCGATCGCGGGAGGCCCTCTCCTACAATGAGCAGTTCTTC,CASSLARSREALSYNEQFF
.,TRBV7-2,.,TRBJ2-5,TGTGCCAGCAGCTTTCAGGGGTGGGAGACCCAGTACTTC,CASSFQGWETQYF
few,TRBV28,.,TRBJ1-5,TGTGCCAGCAGCCAAGAGGCATTTAGCAATCAGCCCCAGCATTTT,CASSQEAFSNQPQHF
.,TRBV2,TRBD1,TRBJ2-7,TGTGCCAGCAGTGAATTTGGACAGGGAGTGCACGAGCAGTACTTC,CASSEFGQGVHEQYF
.,TRBV5-1,TRBD2,TRBJ2-3,TGCGCCAGCGCTAGCGGATACACAGATACGCAGTATTTT,CASASGYTDTQYF
few,TRBV5-6,TRBD1,TRBJ1-2,TGTGCCAGCAGCATGGGACAGGGGAAAACTAACTATGGCTACACCTTC,CASSMGQGKTNYGYTF
.,TRBV11-2,TRBD2,TRBJ2-7,TGTGCCAGCAGCTTAAGGGGTATTAGGACTAGCGGGAGTGGTTACGAGCAGTACTTC,CASSLRGIRTSGSGYEQYF
.,TRBV9,.,TRBJ2-7,TGTGCCAGCAGCGCCGGACAGAGCTACTCCTACGAGCAGTACTTC,CASSAGQSYSYEQYF
.,TRBV19,.,TRBJ1-5,TGTGCCACCAGAAGACGGAGCGATCAGCCCCAGCATTTT,CATRRRSDQPQHF
many,TRBV27,.,TRBJ2-6,TGTGCCAGCAGTACATATGTGGCCAACGTCCTGACTTTC,CASSTYVANVLTF
few,TRBV7-9,.,TRBJ2-2,TGTGCCAGCATCGGGGCGGCCAGGGTCTTCACCGGGGAGCTGTTTTTT,CASIGAARVFTGELFF
.,TRBV18,.,TRBJ2-1,TGTGCCAGCTCACCAGGAAATGCCTTAGAGCAGTTCTTC,CASSPGNALEQFF
.,TRBV28,.,TRBJ1-2,TGTGCCAGCAGTCGGGGACTCGGCTACACCTTC,CASSRGLGYTF
few,TRBV11-2,.,TRBJ2-5,TGTGCCAGCAGCTTAACCGGACTCTCCCCAGAGACCCAGTACTTC,CASSLTGLSPETQYF
.,TRBV6-1,.,TRBJ1-1,TGTGCCAGCAGTGCCTCGACAGGTTCCTTGAACACTGAAGCTTTCTTT,CASSASTGSLNTEAFF
.,TRBV27,TRBD1,TRBJ2-5,TGTGCCACCAAGACAGGGGAAGAGACCCAGTACTTC,CATKTGEETQYF
.,TRBV7-2,.,TRBJ2-3,TGTGCCAGCAGCTTAATGGGCAGGCCCCATACGCAGTATTTT,CASSLMGRPHTQYF
few,TRBV9,TRBD1,TRBJ2-2,TGTGCCAGCAGCCAAGGACAGGGAACGAACACCGGGGAGCTGTTTTTT,CASSQGQGTNTGELFF
few,TRBV7-2,.,TRBJ2-5,TGTGCCAGCAGCTCCGGACCGCAAGAGACCCAGTACTTC,CASSSGPQETQYF
few,TRBV28,TRBD1,TRBJ1-5,TGTGCCAGCAGGGGACAGGGGGGGAGTTGGGGTCAGCCCCAGCATTTT,CASRGQGGSWGQPQHF
few,TRBV18,TRBD2,TRBJ2-1,TGTGCCAGCTCCGCGGGGGGCTCCTTGTACAATGAGCAGTTCTTC,CASSAGGSLYNEQFF
.,TRBV7-8,.,TRBJ1-2,TGTGCCAGCAGCTTAGGAGAATGGGGCTACACCTTC,CASSLGEWGYTF